These 31 T cell receptor beta chains share one sample of origin, sequenced in a study of early T cells in non-severe SARS-CoV-2 infection. TCRdb called the 5' RACE reads again in MiXCR, with one record for every CDR3 protein. Counted here are more than 25,000 distinct CDR3 sequences, roughly 4.8% occurring once; the ten biggest clones make up 12%. Sample: whole blood. The receptors derive from an adult who was a healthcare worker with PCR-confirmed SARS-CoV-2 infection or an uninfected control (not recorded which).

This clonotype ranks as medium-sized. This rearrangement joins TRBV18 to TRBJ2-7; TRBD1 is a possible D gene (5 bases). Trimming stripped 1 base from V and 5 bases from J, with 6 bases between. Germline V lookup: CDR1 KGHSH, CDR2 LQKENI. There are 12 residues in the CDR3. The CDR3 protein is CASSPQGNEQYF. The CDR3 DNA reads as TGTGCCAGCTCACCACAGGGGAACGAGCAGTACTTC. Drawing the rest from reference TRBV18 and TRBJ2-7, the complete variable domain is NAGVMQNPRHLVRRRGQEARLRCSPMKGHSHVYWYRQLPEEGLKFMVYLQKENIIDESGMPKERFSAEFPKEGPSILRIQQVVRGDSAAYFCASSPQGNEQYFGPGTRLTVT.

This clonotype appeared many times. The rearrangement links TRBV7-9 to TRBJ1-2; a possible D gene is TRBD1 (6 bases). The CDR3 contains 15 residues. V was trimmed by 3 bases and J by 7 bases, leaving 18 bases between them. The germline CDR1 and CDR2 sequences are SEHNR and FQNEAQ (reference sequence). The CDR3 reads CASSLAKTGSTGYTF. The CDR3 DNA reads TGTGCCAGCAGCTTGGCCAAGACAGGCTCAACTGGCTACACCTTC.

This clonotype showed up many times. The chain has TRBV5-1 and TRBJ2-7; 8 bases agree with TRBD1. Per germline, CDR1 SGHRS and CDR2 YFSETQ. This CDR3 is built from 15 residues. The V segment lost 2 bases and the J segment 2 bases; nucleotides outside the gene matches: 6. CDR3 region: CASSLLTGAPYEQYF. Written as DNA, the CDR3 is TGCGCCAGCAGCTTATTGACAGGGGCCCCCTACGAGCAGTACTTC. The complete variable domain, with remaining parts taken from reference TRBV5-1 and TRBJ2-7, reads KAGVTQTPRYLIKTRGQQVTLSCSPISGHRSVSWYQQTPGQGLQFLFEYFSETQRNKGNFPGRFSGRQFSNSRSEMNVSTLELGDSALYLCASSLLTGAPYEQYFGPGTRLTVT.

This clonotype was detected a few times. The V and J genes are TRBV3-1 and TRBJ1-1, with a possible D match to TRBD1 (6 bases). The CDR3 sequence is 17 residues long. The V end was cut by 1 base, the J end by 5 bases, with 20 bases between. The V gene's germline CDR1 is LGHDT and CDR2 YNNKEL (reference sequence). CDR3 sequence reads: CASSQGVQGNWYTEAFF. The DNA for the CDR3 is TGTGCCAGCAGCCAAGGGGTACAGGGAAATTGGTATACTGAAGCTTTCTTT.

This clonotype was detected many times. The chain has TRBV11-2 and TRBJ2-2; D is possibly TRBD1 (5 bases). Between the trimmed V and J ends, which lost 2 bases and 1 base, there was a span of 8 bases. The CDR3 contains 15 residues. Per germline, CDR1 SGHAT and CDR2 FQNNGV. CDR3 DNA: TGTGCCAGCAGCTTAAGACAGCAGAACACCGGGGAGCTGTTTTTT. Encoded protein: CASSLRQQNTGELFF. Filled out from reference TRBV11-2 and TRBJ2-2, the complete variable domain reads EAGVAQSPRYKIIEKRQSVAFWCNPISGHATLYWYQQILGQGPKLLIQFQNNGVVDDSQLPKDRFSAERLKGVDSTLKIQPAKLEDSAVYLCASSLRQQNTGELFFGEGSRLTVL.

The chain employs TRBV3-1 and TRBJ2-1; 10 nucleotides align to TRBD2. Looked up from germline, CDR1 is LGHDT and CDR2 is YNNKEL (reference sequence). The CDR3 totals 15 residues. V lost 4 bases and J lost 7; bases outside the gene matches: 7. The CDR3 protein is CASSPEASGRNEQFF. The CDR3 DNA reads as TGTGCCAGCAGCCCCGAGGCTAGCGGGAGAAATGAGCAGTTCTTC.

The V and J genes are TRBV4-2 and TRBJ1-2; no clear D gene. From germline, CDR1 is LGHNA and CDR2 YNFKEQ. The CDR3 has 17 residues. Trimming stripped 0 bases from V and 4 bases from J, with 18 bases between. CDR3 protein: CASSQDAIKTVLYGYTF. The DNA of the CDR3 is TGTGCCAGCAGCCAAGATGCAATAAAAACAGTCCTCTATGGCTACACCTTC.

The chain links TRBV10-3 to TRBJ2-3, with 12 positions matching TRBD2. After removal of 6 bases from V and 4 bases from J, the junction contained 11 bases not matched to a gene. Germline V gene sequence: CDR1 ENHRY, CDR2 SYGVKD. The CDR3 runs to 17 residues. CDR3 DNA: TGTGCCATCAGCCCTCGGGCTAGCGGGGGGGCGTCAGATACGCAGTATTTT. Amino acid sequence: CAISPRASGGASDTQYF.

This clonotype appeared a few times. The gene calls are TRBV12-3 or TRBV12-4 and TRBJ2-7; no clear D gene. V was pared by 6 bases and J by 2 bases, with 11 bases between. The CDR3 runs to 13 residues. The chain's CDR3 is CASRKGVTYEQYF. CDR3 coding DNA: TGTGCCAGCAGAAAGGGCGTTACCTACGAGCAGTACTTC.

Many counts were recorded for this clonotype. The CDR3 region has the DNA TGTGCCAGCAGCTTTTTTCCCACAGATACGCAGTATTTT. This encodes CASSFFPTDTQYF. V gene TRBV7-2 combines with J gene TRBJ2-3; D is undetermined. The germline V gene has CDR1 SGHTA and CDR2 FQGNSA. The CDR3 extends over 13 amino acids. V was clipped by 3 bases and J by 2 bases, with 6 bases between them. The full variable domain, its missing parts supplied by reference TRBV7-2 and TRBJ2-3, is GAGVSQSPSNKVTEKGKDVELRCDPISGHTALYWYRQSLGQGLEFLIYFQGNSAPDKSGLPSDRFSAERTGGSVSTLTIQRTQQEDSAVYLCASSFFPTDTQYFGPGTRLTVL.

This clonotype ranks as medium-sized. V and J are TRBV7-2 and TRBJ2-1; 15 bases are shared with TRBD2. With 4 bases clipped from V and 6 bases from J, the junction kept 1 base outside the gene matches. The CDR3 loop spans 15 amino acids. Germline loops: CDR1 SGHTA, CDR2 FQGNSA. CDR3 DNA: TGTGCCAGCAGCTGGGGACTAGCGGGAGGCAATGAGCAGTTCTTC. It specifies CASSWGLAGGNEQFF.

V is TRBV2 and J is TRBJ1-1; 8 bases align to TRBD1. The J segment lost 4 bases and the V segment lost 4 bases, leaving 2 bases of the junction unmatched. The CDR3 length is 13 residues. CDR1 is SNHLY and CDR2 is FYNNEI in the germline V gene. The CDR3 DNA follows: TGTGCCAGCAGTGCTGACAGGGGCACTGAAGCTTTCTTT. This codes for CASSADRGTEAFF. Full variable domain (remainder filled in from reference TRBV2 and TRBJ1-1): EPEVTQTPSHQVTQMGQEVILRCVPISNHLYFYWYRQILGQKVEFLVSFYNNEISEKSEIFDDQFSVERPDGSNFTLKIRSTKLEDSAMYFCASSADRGTEAFFGQGTRLTVV.

This clonotype was picked up a small number of times. The rearrangement links TRBV4-2 to TRBJ2-7; no clear D gene. Germline CDR1 LGHNA, CDR2 YNFKEQ. The CDR3 loop spans 14 amino acids. Trimming took 0 bases from V and 3 from J, leaving 9 bases between them. CDR3 amino acids: CASSQDLVDYEQYF. CDR3 in DNA: TGTGCCAGCAGCCAAGATCTAGTGGACTACGAGCAGTACTTC.

In its sample, this clonotype was seen many times. V usage is TRBV3-1 and J usage is TRBJ2-4; D not resolved. Germline V gene lookup returns CDR1 LGHDT and CDR2 YNNKEL (reference sequence). V lost 3 bases and J lost 0, with 12 bases in between. This CDR3 spans 16 amino acids. The CDR3 DNA is TGTGCCAGCAGCCAGGGCACTAAGCTAGCCAAAAACATTCAGTACTTC. It is translated as CASSQGTKLAKNIQYF.

With respect to this clonotype: A much larger clone differs by one base, so this may be a read error. The genes are TRBV10-3 and TRBJ2-1; D is uncertain. The length of the CDR3 is 12 residues. CDR1 ENHRY and CDR2 SYGVKD come from the germline V gene. The CDR3 protein is CVIRSSYNEQFF. The DNA of the CDR3 is TGTGTCATCAGGTCCTCCTACAATGAGCAGTTCTTC.

This clonotype was seen repeatedly, ten times or more. The chain employs TRBV9 and TRBJ2-3; D is unclear. V lost 0 bases to trimming and J lost 2 bases, with 13 bases between them. Germline V CDR1 and CDR2: SGDLS, YYNGEE. The CDR3 covers 16 residues. Here the CDR3 DNA reads TGTGCCAGCAGCGTAGCAGGTCGGCCCTTCACAGATACGCAGTATTTT. Translated, it gives CASSVAGRPFTDTQYF.

The chain is built from TRBV11-3 and TRBJ2-7, with D possibly TRBD2 on 6 matching bases. CDR3 length: 15 residues. V lost 7 bases and J lost 5, with 21 bases in between. CDR1 is SGHNT and CDR2 is YENEEA in the germline V gene. CDR3 residues: CASITNPGDAHEQYF. The CDR3 nucleotides are TGTGCCAGCATAACAAATCCGGGGGACGCCCACGAGCAGTACTTC.

This clonotype has at least ten counts. The chain couples TRBV25-1 to TRBJ1-5, with a possible D match to TRBD1 (5 bases). CDR1 and CDR2 (germline): MGHDK, SYGVNS. V was shortened by 9 bases and J by 0 bases, with 15 bases between the two germline ends. The length of the CDR3 is 15 residues. The CDR3 DNA follows: TGTGCCAGGGGACCCGTCTTCTATAGCAATCAGCCCCAGCATTTT. It yields the protein CARGPVFYSNQPQHF.

This clonotype was seen more than once but under ten times. The rearrangement links TRBV7-2 to TRBJ1-2; a weak D match, TRBD1 (6 bases). The CDR3 spans 15 residues. V was cut by 2 bases and J by 2 bases, with 12 bases left in between. CDR1 and CDR2 from the germline V gene are SGHTA and FQGNSA. The CDR3: CASSLQTGQNYGYTF. In DNA, the CDR3 is TGTGCCAGCAGCTTACAGACAGGCCAAAACTATGGCTACACCTTC.

At least ten counts were recorded for this clonotype. This chain uses TRBV5-1 with TRBJ1-1; maybe TRBD1 (6 bases). This CDR3 has 17 amino acids. V was clipped by 5 bases and J by 0 bases, with 20 bases between them. Germline V CDR1 and CDR2: SGHRS, YFSETQ. In DNA form, the CDR3 reads TGCGCCAGCAGGATTGGGGGACACAGGGTTATGAACACTGAAGCTTTCTTT. It is translated as CASRIGGHRVMNTEAFF.

In its sample, this clonotype was seen many times. The J gene is TRBJ2-3, the V gene TRBV29-1; D may match TRBD1 or TRBD2 (5 bases each). From germline, CDR1 is SQVTM and CDR2 ANQGSEA. V was shortened by 4 bases and J by 2 bases, with 13 bases between the two germline ends. This CDR3 contains 14 residues. CDR3 bases: TGCAGCGTTGCGGGTGGGGGAATCACAGATACGCAGTATTTT. Translated, it gives CSVAGGGITDTQYF.

The chain is built from TRBV6-5 and TRBJ2-1; D tentatively reads TRBD1 or TRBD2 (5 bases each). CDR1 and CDR2 (germline): MNHEY, SVGAGI. The CDR3 runs to 16 residues. V lost 4 bases and J lost 0, with 13 bases in between. DNA of the CDR3: TGTGCCAGCAGTTCCACCGGGACGCTCTCCTACAATGAGCAGTTCTTC. Amino acids: CASSSTGTLSYNEQFF.

The genes are TRBV5-1 and TRBJ2-2; no reliable D call. V lost 0 bases and J lost 0, with 6 bases in between. Looked up from germline, CDR1 is SGHRS and CDR2 is YFSETQ. CDR3 size: 15 residues. CDR3 residues: CASSLVPSNTGELFF. CDR3 coding DNA: TGCGCCAGCAGCTTGGTTCCATCGAACACCGGGGAGCTGTTTTTT.

This clonotype was detected ten times or more. This chain links TRBV18 with TRBJ1-3, with D uncertain. The CDR3 runs 17 residues. Germline V gene lookup returns CDR1 KGHSH and CDR2 LQKENI. V lost 0 bases to trimming and J lost 0 bases, with 12 bases between them. This CDR3 reads CASSPPMGTDSGNTIYF. The CDR3 DNA sequence: TGTGCCAGCTCACCACCGATGGGCACCGACTCTGGAAACACCATATATTTT. Using reference TRBV18 and TRBJ1-3 for the parts outside the CDR3, the full variable domain is NAGVMQNPRHLVRRRGQEARLRCSPMKGHSHVYWYRQLPEEGLKFMVYLQKENIIDESGMPKERFSAEFPKEGPSILRIQQVVRGDSAAYFCASSPPMGTDSGNTIYFGEGSWLTVV.

The chain has TRBV12-3 or TRBV12-4 and TRBJ1-5; D uncertain. Deletions cut 1 base from V and 6 bases from J, with 10 bases between. The CDR3 contains 14 residues. CDR3 in amino acids: CASSLGPRSQPQHF. For the CDR3, the DNA is TGTGCCAGCAGTTTAGGGCCTAGAAGTCAGCCCCAGCATTTT.

This clonotype was seen ten or more times. The chain employs TRBV12-3 or TRBV12-4 and TRBJ1-1; a possible D gene is TRBD1 (6 bases). This CDR3 is 15 amino acids long. Trimming shortened V by 5 bases and J by 4 bases, and 17 bases separated the two germline ends. Written as DNA, the CDR3 is TGTGCCAGCAGTCCGAGCGACAGGTACGGCACTGAAGCTTTCTTT. Amino acid sequence: CASSPSDRYGTEAFF.

This clonotype was seen a few times. This sequence joins TRBV5-4 and TRBJ2-2, with a possible D match to TRBD1 (5 bases). The V and J ends lost 4 bases and 6 bases respectively, with 13 bases between them. This CDR3 has 14 residues. Germline-derived CDR1 and CDR2 are SGHNT and YYREEE (reference sequence). CDR3 loop: CASSRWQGAGELFF. CDR3 coding DNA: TGTGCCAGCAGCAGGTGGCAGGGCGCCGGGGAGCTGTTTTTT.

This clonotype was detected only a few times. The CDR3 DNA reads as TGTGCCAGCAGCTTGAAGGGACAGGGGGCCTACGAGCAGTACTTC. Its translation is CASSLKGQGAYEQYF. J is TRBJ2-7 and V is TRBV7-9; 11 bases agree with TRBD1. Germline V lookup: CDR1 SEHNR, CDR2 FQNEAQ (reference sequence). V gave up 3 bases and J gave up 2 bases; unmatched junction bases: 3. The CDR3 has 15 amino acids.

The V call is TRBV11-2, the J call TRBJ2-2, with 8 bases matching TRBD1. The V segment lost 5 bases and the J segment 10 bases; nucleotides outside the gene matches: 6. The CDR3 spans 13 residues. Germline V gives CDR1 SGHAT, CDR2 FQNNGV. In DNA form, the CDR3 reads TGTGCCAGCAGCCCCCTGGACAGGGCGGAGCTGTTTTTT. Its protein is CASSPLDRAELFF.

In its sample, this clonotype was seen a few times. The chain couples TRBV12-3 or TRBV12-4 to TRBJ2-2, with D perhaps matching TRBD2 (5 bases). V was shortened by 5 bases and J by 6 bases, with 7 bases between the two germline ends. The CDR3 spans 12 residues. Here the CDR3 reads CASSPGAGELFF. In DNA, the CDR3 is TGTGCCAGCAGTCCCGGGGCCGGGGAGCTGTTTTTT.

This clonotype was seen repeatedly, ten times or more. The final CDR3 position lacks the conserved phenylalanine or tryptophan, pointing to a likely read error. The DNA is omitted, as the CDR3 cannot be located on it reliably, and the CDR3 follows TCRdb's listing. This chain uses TRBV28 with TRBJ2-5; the listed D gene, TRBD2, was not tested against the DNA. Germline V gives CDR1 MDHEN, CDR2 SYDVKM. The CDR3 is 13 residues long, ends included. CDR3 sequence: CASSSGTSGFTRI.